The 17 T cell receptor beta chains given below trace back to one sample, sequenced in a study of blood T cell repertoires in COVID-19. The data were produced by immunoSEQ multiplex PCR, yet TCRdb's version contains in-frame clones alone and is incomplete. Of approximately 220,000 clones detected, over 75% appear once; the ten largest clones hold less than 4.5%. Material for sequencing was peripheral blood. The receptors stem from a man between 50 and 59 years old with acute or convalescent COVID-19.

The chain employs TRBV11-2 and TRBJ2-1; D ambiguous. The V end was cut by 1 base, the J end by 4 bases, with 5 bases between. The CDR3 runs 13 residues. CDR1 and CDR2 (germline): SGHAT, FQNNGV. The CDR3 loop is CASSLGTYNEQFF. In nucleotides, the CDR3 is TGTGCCAGCAGCTTAGGCACATACAATGAGCAGTTCTTC.

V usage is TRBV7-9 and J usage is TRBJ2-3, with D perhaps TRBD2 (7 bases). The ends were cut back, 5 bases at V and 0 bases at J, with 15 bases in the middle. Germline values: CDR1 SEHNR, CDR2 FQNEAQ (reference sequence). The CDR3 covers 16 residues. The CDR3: CASSPRGAVSTDTQYF. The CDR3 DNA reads TGTGCCAGCAGCCCCCGGGGGGCGGTCAGCACAGATACGCAGTATTTT.

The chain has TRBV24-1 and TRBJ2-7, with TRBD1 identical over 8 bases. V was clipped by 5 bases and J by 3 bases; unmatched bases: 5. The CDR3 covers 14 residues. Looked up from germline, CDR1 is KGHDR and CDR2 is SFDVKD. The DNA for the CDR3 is TGTGCCACCAGTGTCGGGACAGGTTTCTACGAGCAGTACTTC. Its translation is CATSVGTGFYEQYF.

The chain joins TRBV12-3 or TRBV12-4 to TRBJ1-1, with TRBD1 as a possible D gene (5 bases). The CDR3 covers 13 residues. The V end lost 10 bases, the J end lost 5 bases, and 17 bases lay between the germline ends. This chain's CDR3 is CATQRRGRTEAFF. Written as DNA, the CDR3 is TGTGCCACCCAGAGACGGGGGAGGACTGAAGCTTTCTTT.

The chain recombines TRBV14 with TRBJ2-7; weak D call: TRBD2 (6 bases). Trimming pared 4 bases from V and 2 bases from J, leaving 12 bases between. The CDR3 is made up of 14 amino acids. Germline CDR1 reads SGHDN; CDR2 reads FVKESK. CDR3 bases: TGTGCCAGCAGCCCGGGACGGGGGACCTACGAGCAGTACTTC. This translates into CASSPGRGTYEQYF.

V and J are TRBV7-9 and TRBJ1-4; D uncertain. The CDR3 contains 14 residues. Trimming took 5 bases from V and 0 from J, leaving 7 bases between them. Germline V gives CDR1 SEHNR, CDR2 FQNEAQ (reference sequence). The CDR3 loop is CASSARATNEKLFF. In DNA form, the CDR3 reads TGTGCCAGCAGCGCAAGAGCAACTAATGAAAAACTGTTTTTT.

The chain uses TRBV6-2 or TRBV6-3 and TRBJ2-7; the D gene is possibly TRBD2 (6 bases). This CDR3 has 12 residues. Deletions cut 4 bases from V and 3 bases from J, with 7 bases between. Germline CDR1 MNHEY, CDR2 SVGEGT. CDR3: CASSLGGYEQYF. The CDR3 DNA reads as TGTGCCAGCAGTTTGGGGGGCTACGAGCAGTACTTC.

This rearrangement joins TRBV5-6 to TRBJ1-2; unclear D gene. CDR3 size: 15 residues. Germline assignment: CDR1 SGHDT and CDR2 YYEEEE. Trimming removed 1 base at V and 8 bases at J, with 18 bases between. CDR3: CASSLRVITSTGYTF. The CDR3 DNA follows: TGTGCCAGCAGCTTGCGGGTGATTACTTCAACCGGCTACACCTTC.

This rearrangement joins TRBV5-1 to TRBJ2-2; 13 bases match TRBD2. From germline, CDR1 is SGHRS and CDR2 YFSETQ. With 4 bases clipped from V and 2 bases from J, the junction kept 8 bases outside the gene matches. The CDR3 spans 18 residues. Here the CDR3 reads CASSLRLAGGKNTGELFF. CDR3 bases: TGCGCCAGCAGCCTCAGACTAGCGGGGGGCAAAAACACCGGGGAGCTGTTTTTT.

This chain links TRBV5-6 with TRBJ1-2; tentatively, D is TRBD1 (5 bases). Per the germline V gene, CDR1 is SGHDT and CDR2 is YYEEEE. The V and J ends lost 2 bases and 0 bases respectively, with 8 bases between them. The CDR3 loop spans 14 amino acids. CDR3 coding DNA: TGTGCCAGCAGCTTTTTGACAGCTAACTATGGCTACACCTTC. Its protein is CASSFLTANYGYTF.

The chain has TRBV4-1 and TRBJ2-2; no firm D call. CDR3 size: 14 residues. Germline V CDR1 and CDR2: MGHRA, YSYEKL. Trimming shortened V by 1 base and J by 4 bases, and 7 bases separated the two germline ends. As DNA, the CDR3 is TGCGCCAGCAGCCAAGGCCCAGGCACCGGGGAGCTGTTTTTT. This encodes CASSQGPGTGELFF.

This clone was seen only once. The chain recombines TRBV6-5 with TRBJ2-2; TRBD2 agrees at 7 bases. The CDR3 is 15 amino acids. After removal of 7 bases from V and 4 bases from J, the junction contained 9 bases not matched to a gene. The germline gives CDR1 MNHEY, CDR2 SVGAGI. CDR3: CASTRASGPTGELFF. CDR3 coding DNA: TGTGCCAGCACGAGGGCTAGCGGACCCACCGGGGAGCTGTTTTTT.

CDR3 region: CATNPRGGRSYNEQFF. DNA of the CDR3: TGTGCCACCAACCCGAGGGGAGGGCGCTCCTACAATGAGCAGTTCTTC. This sequence joins TRBV5-4 and TRBJ2-1, with 7 bases fitting TRBD2. CDR3 length: 16 amino acids. Germline V gene sequence: CDR1 SGHNT, CDR2 YYREEE (reference sequence). With V trimmed by 9 bases and J by 0 bases, 12 bases remained unmatched.

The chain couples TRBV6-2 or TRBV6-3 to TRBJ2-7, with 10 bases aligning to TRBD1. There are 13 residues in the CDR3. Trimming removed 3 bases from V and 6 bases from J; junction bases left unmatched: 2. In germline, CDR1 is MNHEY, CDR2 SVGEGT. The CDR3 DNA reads TGTGCCAGCAGTTATGGGACAGGGGTCGAGCAGTACTTC. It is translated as CASSYGTGVEQYF.

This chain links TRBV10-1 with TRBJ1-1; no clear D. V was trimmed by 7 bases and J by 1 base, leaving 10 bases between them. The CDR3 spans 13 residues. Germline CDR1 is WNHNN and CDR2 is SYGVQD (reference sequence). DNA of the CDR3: TGCGCCAGCACCCCTGACACGAACACTGAAGCTTTCTTT. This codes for CASTPDTNTEAFF.

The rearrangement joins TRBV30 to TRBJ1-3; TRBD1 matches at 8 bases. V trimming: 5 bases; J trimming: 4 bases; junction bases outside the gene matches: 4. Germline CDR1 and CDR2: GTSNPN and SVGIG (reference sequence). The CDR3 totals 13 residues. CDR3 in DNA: TGTGCCTGGTCTACAGGGGGAGGAAACACCATATATTTT. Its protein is CAWSTGGGNTIYF.

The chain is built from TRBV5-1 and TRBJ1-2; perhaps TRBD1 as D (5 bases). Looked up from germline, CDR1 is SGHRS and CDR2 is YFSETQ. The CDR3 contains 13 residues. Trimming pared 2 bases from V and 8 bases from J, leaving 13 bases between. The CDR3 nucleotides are TGCGCCAGCAGCTTCGGCAGGGCGCAGGGCTACACCTTC. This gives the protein CASSFGRAQGYTF.